This entry lists 24 T cell receptor beta chains sequenced from one sample in a study of regulatory T cells in long-lasting Graves disease. Indicated time point: newly diagnosed GD, antithyroid drugs for less than 3 months. Following extraction of RNA from PBMCs, that RNA was used to make the TCR library. TCR beta libraries were built with iRepertoire HTBI primers and Arm-PCR of CDR3 regions. Each CDR3 protein gets one entry after TCRdb re-called the multiplex PCR reads with MiXCR. Of roughly 610,000 distinct CDR3 sequences in the sample, about 16% were seen once. This sample was also put to use in a study of T cells in Graves' hyperthyroidism and ophthalmopathy.

The input for sequencing was peripheral blood mononuclear cells (PBMCs), taken at new diagnosis, from a patient treated with antithyroid drugs. All receptors come from a man aged 18-30 years with Graves disease.

The chain uses TRBV7-9 and TRBJ1-6, with 10 bases that match TRBD1. CDR1 and CDR2 (germline): SEHNR, FQNEAQ (reference sequence). The trim removed 0 bases at V and 7 bases at J, leaving 3 bases unmatched. The CDR3 is 16 amino acids. DNA of the CDR3: TGTGCCAGCAGCTTAGCCCCGGACAGGGGGAATTCACCCCTCCACTTT. It is translated as CASSLAPDRGNSPLHF.

J is TRBJ2-7 and V is TRBV4-2; the D gene is possibly TRBD2 (6 bases). The germline gives CDR1 LGHNA, CDR2 YNFKEQ. This CDR3 contains 13 residues. V lost 3 bases and J lost 4, with 10 bases in between. The CDR3, as DNA: TGTGCCAGCAGCCACGGGAGTGGGTACGAGCAGTACTTC. The encoded protein is CASSHGSGYEQYF.

This clonotype was detected ten times or more. The rearrangement uses TRBV7-6 and TRBJ2-3, with 7 bases matching TRBD2. The length of the CDR3 is 16 residues. From germline, CDR1 is SGHVS and CDR2 FNYEAQ. V lost 1 base and J lost 4; bases outside the gene matches: 8. CDR3 in amino acids: CASSLVGTNRADTQYF. The DNA of the CDR3 is TGTGCCAGCAGCTTAGTCGGGACTAATAGGGCAGATACGCAGTATTTT.

There are a few counts of this clonotype. J is TRBJ1-3 and V is TRBV6-1; D is unclear. V lost 8 bases and J lost 9, with 32 bases in between. Germline CDR1 is MNHNS and CDR2 is SASEGT. The CDR3 is made up of 18 amino acids. This CDR3 reads CASLRAAAPRGSGVTIYF. The CDR3 nucleotides read TGTGCCAGCTTACGAGCTGCCGCTCCGAGAGGGTCTGGAGTCACCATATATTTT.

V and J are TRBV4-1 and TRBJ2-3, with TRBD2 identical over 7 bases. After removal of 1 base from V and 1 base from J, the junction contained 11 bases not matched to a gene. This CDR3 contains 18 residues. CDR1 MGHRA and CDR2 YSYEKL come from the germline V gene. The CDR3 sequence is CASSQALAGTTRTDTQYF. Here the CDR3 DNA reads TGCGCCAGCAGCCAAGCCTTAGCAGGGACTACCCGCACAGATACGCAGTATTTT.

This clonotype was picked up many times. The V call is TRBV13, the J call TRBJ2-1, with D perhaps TRBD1 (5 bases). Germline CDR1 is PRHDT and CDR2 is FYEKMQ (reference sequence). The CDR3 is made up of 15 amino acids. Between the trimmed V and J ends, which lost 1 base and 6 bases, there was a span of 13 bases. Here the CDR3 reads CASSLELQGSNEQFF. The CDR3 bases are TGTGCCAGCAGCTTAGAATTGCAGGGCAGCAATGAGCAGTTCTTC.

The chain carries TRBV7-9 and TRBJ1-1, with D hard to call. The CDR3 loop spans 15 amino acids. Germline CDR1 and CDR2: SEHNR and FQNEAQ (reference sequence). V was trimmed by 7 bases and J by 0 bases, leaving 15 bases between them. CDR3: CASTLSGGLNTEAFF. Written as DNA, the CDR3 is TGTGCCAGCACCCTAAGTGGCGGATTGAACACTGAAGCTTTCTTT.

This clonotype was detected many times. The chain employs TRBV30 and TRBJ1-1; no clear D. Germline lookup yields CDR1 GTSNPN and CDR2 SVGIG (reference sequence). V was clipped by 5 bases and J by 0 bases, with 10 bases between them. The CDR3 has 13 amino acids. This CDR3 reads CAWGGPMNTEAFF. CDR3 DNA sequence: TGTGCCTGGGGCGGCCCAATGAACACTGAAGCTTTCTTT.

The chain combines TRBV20-1 with TRBJ2-6, with 7 bases that match TRBD1. This CDR3 comprises 17 residues. J lost 0 bases, V lost 6 bases, and 11 bases had no gene match. Germline V lookup: CDR1 DFQATT, CDR2 SNEGSKA (reference sequence). CDR3 sequence (DNA): TGCAGTGCAAGGGACAGCCATTCCCGCTCTGGGGCCAACGTCCTGACTTTC. Translation gives CSARDSHSRSGANVLTF.

The V and J genes are TRBV5-1 and TRBJ2-5; D possibly corresponds to TRBD1 (6 bases). Germline values: CDR1 SGHRS, CDR2 YFSETQ. V lost 4 bases, J lost 5 bases, and 21 bases lay in between. This CDR3 is built from 16 residues. CDR3 bases: TGCGCCAGCAGCAGCTTTGTCAGACAGGCAGGGGAGACCCAGTACTTC. Its protein product is CASSSFVRQAGETQYF.

In regard to this clonotype: This may arise from a read error, as a much more abundant clone is one base away. V and J are TRBV2 and TRBJ2-7, with D tentatively TRBD1 or TRBD2 (5 bases each). V lost 6 bases to trimming and J lost 3 bases, with 21 bases between them. Germline CDR1 reads SNHLY; CDR2 reads FYNNEI. There are 16 residues in the CDR3. The CDR3 bases are TGTGCCAGCAGAGGGGACGCAAGTCGTTTGGTCTACGAGCAGTACTTC. Translation gives CASRGDASRLVYEQYF.

In this sample, this clonotype turned up many times. The V call is TRBV7-9, the J call TRBJ2-5; D is unclear. The CDR3 is 15 amino acids. V gave up 5 bases and J gave up 5 bases, with 18 bases separating them. Germline values: CDR1 SEHNR, CDR2 FQNEAQ (reference sequence). CDR3 sequence: CASSQILGFTETQYF. As DNA, the CDR3 is TGTGCCAGCAGCCAAATTCTAGGCTTTACGGAGACCCAGTACTTC. Together with reference TRBV7-9 and TRBJ2-5, the CDR3 gives the full variable domain: DTGVSQNPRHKITKRGQNVTFRCDPISEHNRLYWYRQTLGQGPEFLTYFQNEAQLEKSRLLSDRFSAERPKGSFSTLEIQRTEQGDSAMYLCASSQILGFTETQYFGPGTRLLVL.

This clonotype occurred many times. V gene TRBV20-1 combines with J gene TRBJ2-1, with unresolved D. CDR3 length: 15 residues. CDR1 and CDR2 from the germline V gene are DFQATT and SNEGSKA (reference sequence). V was shortened by 0 bases and J by 10 bases, with 19 bases between the two germline ends. The CDR3: CSAREGPAPGAEQFF. The CDR3 nucleotides read TGCAGTGCTAGAGAGGGTCCAGCCCCAGGCGCGGAGCAGTTCTTC.

There are many counts of this clonotype. The chain recombines TRBV11-3 with TRBJ2-1, with 12 bases lining up with TRBD2. CDR3 size: 15 residues. Trimming removed 2 bases from V and 7 bases from J; junction bases left unmatched: 3. CDR1 is SGHNT, CDR2 YENEEA, per germline. Here the CDR3 DNA reads TGTGCCAGCAGCTTAACTAGCGGGAGGTCTAATGAGCAGTTCTTC. Translating it yields CASSLTSGRSNEQFF.

The CDR3 sequence is CSAPTGDSGNTIYF. In DNA form, the CDR3 reads TGCAGTGCGCCCACAGGGGACTCTGGAAACACCATATATTTT. The chain has TRBV20-1 and TRBJ1-3, with 7 bases lining up with TRBD1. The CDR3 contains 14 residues. The V segment lost 6 bases and the J segment 0 bases; nucleotides outside the gene matches: 5. Germline CDR1 reads DFQATT; CDR2 reads SNEGSKA (reference sequence).

About this clonotype itself: A much larger clone differs by one base, so this may be a read error. The J gene is TRBJ2-1, the V gene TRBV7-2, with D maybe TRBD2 (6 bases). This CDR3 has 12 amino acids. The germline gives CDR1 SGHTA, CDR2 FQGNSA. The CDR3 protein is CASGRTYNGQFF. The CDR3 nucleotides are TGTGCCAGCGGGAGGACCTACAATGGGCAGTTCTTC. Together with reference TRBV7-2 and TRBJ2-1, the CDR3 gives the full variable domain: GAGVSQSPSNKVTEKGKDVELRCDPISGHTALYWYRQSLGQGLEFLIYFQGNSAPDKSGLPSDRFSAERTGGSVSTLTIQRTQQEDSAVYLCASGRTYNGQFFGPGTRLTVL.

CDR3 amino acids: CATSRDVVDTEAFF. Here the CDR3 DNA reads TGTGCCACCAGCAGAGACGTTGTAGATACTGAAGCTTTCTTT. This chain links TRBV15 with TRBJ1-1; D is unresolved. Germline V lookup: CDR1 LNHNV, CDR2 YYDKDF (reference sequence). This CDR3 comprises 14 residues. V gave up 0 bases and J gave up 5 bases, with 10 bases separating them.

This clonotype was seen ten or more times. The chain combines TRBV12-3 or TRBV12-4 with TRBJ2-2, with D hard to call. CDR3 length: 12 residues. V lost 5 bases and J lost 10, with 11 bases in between. Here the CDR3 DNA reads TGTGCCAGCAGTCTTCGTCGAGTGGAGCTGTTTTTT. Translating gives CASSLRRVELFF.

The J gene is TRBJ1-3, the V gene TRBV20-1; D unresolved. The CDR3 consists of 11 residues. The V end lost 4 bases, the J end lost 4 bases, and 5 bases lay between the germline ends. Germline CDR1 reads DFQATT; CDR2 reads SNEGSKA (reference sequence). The CDR3 loop is CSATTGNTIYF. CDR3 in DNA: TGCAGTGCTACTACAGGAAACACCATATATTTT.

Of note for this clonotype: An end of the junction differs from the germline gene, which may be a read error. The rearrangement joins TRBV11-2 to TRBJ2-1; no reliable D call. The V gene's germline CDR1 is SGHAT and CDR2 FQNNGV. This CDR3 is built from 13 residues. In nucleotides, the CDR3 is TGCGCCAGCAGCCAAGATACCCCCAATGAGCAGTTCTTC. It encodes CASSQDTPNEQFF.

This clonotype showed up just a few times. The J gene is TRBJ2-3, the V gene TRBV6-1; 8 nucleotides line up with TRBD1. Trimming at V came to 8 bases and at J to 4 bases, leaving 8 bases not matched to a gene. The germline gives CDR1 MNHNS, CDR2 SASEGT. The CDR3 contains 14 residues. CDR3 nucleotide sequence: TGTGCCAGCGCAGGGGGCGGTGGCTCAGATACGCAGTATTTT. Translation gives CASAGGGGSDTQYF.

The rearrangement uses TRBV6-1 and TRBJ1-2; a weak D match, TRBD1 (6 bases). Germline CDR1 reads MNHNS; CDR2 reads SASEGT. V gave up 2 bases and J gave up 8 bases, with 12 bases separating them. The CDR3 covers 13 residues. Here the CDR3 reads CASSEMGAEGYTF. The CDR3 DNA sequence: TGTGCCAGCAGTGAAATGGGGGCGGAGGGCTACACCTTC.

This clonotype was seen repeatedly, ten times or more. CDR3 coding DNA: TGCAGTGCTAGCGACAGTTTCTCCTACAATGAGCAGTTCTTC. Protein product: CSASDSFSYNEQFF. This chain joins TRBV20-1 and TRBJ2-1; TRBD1 might be the D (5 bases). From germline, CDR1 is DFQATT and CDR2 SNEGSKA (reference sequence). CDR3 length: 14 residues. Trimming removed 3 bases from V and 0 bases from J, with 9 bases in between.

In this sample, this clonotype turned up a few times. This chain joins TRBV12-3 or TRBV12-4 and TRBJ2-6; 8 bases are shared with TRBD1. The CDR3 totals 18 residues. Losses at the gene ends were 6 bases for V and 0 bases for J; bases not matched to a gene: 10. This CDR3 reads CASSSRTGISSGANVLTF. The CDR3 DNA reads as TGTGCCAGCAGCTCCAGGACAGGGATTAGCTCTGGGGCCAACGTCCTGACTTTC.